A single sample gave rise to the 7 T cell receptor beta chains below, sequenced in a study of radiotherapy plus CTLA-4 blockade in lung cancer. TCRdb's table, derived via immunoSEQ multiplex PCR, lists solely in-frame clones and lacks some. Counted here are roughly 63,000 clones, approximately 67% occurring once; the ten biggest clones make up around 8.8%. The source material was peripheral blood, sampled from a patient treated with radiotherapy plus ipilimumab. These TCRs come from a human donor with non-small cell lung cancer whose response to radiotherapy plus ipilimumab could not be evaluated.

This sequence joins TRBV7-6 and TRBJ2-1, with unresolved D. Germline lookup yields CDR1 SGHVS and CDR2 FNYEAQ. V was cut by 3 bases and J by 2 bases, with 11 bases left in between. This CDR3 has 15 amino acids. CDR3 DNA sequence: TGTGCCAGCAGCTTCGGCCGAGGAACCTACAATGAGCAGTTCTTC. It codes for CASSFGRGTYNEQFF.

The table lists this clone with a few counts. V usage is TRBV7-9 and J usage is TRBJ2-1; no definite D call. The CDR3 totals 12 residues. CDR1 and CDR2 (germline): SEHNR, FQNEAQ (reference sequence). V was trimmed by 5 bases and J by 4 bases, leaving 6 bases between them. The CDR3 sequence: CASSLLYNEQFF. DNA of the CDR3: TGTGCCAGCAGCCTATTATACAATGAGCAGTTCTTC.

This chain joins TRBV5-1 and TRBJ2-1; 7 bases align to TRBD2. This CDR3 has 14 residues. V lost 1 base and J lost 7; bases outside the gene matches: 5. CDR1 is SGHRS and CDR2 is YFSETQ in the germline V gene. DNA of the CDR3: TGCGCCAGCAGCTTGCCGGGAGGTCTGAATGAGCAGTTCTTC. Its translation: CASSLPGGLNEQFF.

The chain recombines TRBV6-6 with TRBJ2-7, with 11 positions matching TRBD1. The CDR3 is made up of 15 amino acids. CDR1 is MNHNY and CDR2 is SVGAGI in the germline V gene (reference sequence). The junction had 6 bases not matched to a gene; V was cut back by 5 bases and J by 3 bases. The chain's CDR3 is CASSRSGQGDYEQYF. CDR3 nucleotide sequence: TGTGCCAGCAGTCGATCGGGACAGGGGGACTACGAGCAGTACTTC.

CDR3 sequence (DNA): TGTGCCAGCAGTTTATTCCGTTTGGCCCCCTATAATTCACCCCTCCACTTT. It yields the protein CASSLFRLAPYNSPLHF. The rearrangement uses TRBV28 and TRBJ1-6; D not certain. Trimming removed 1 base at V and 2 bases at J, with 12 bases between. The CDR3 has 17 residues. Germline values: CDR1 MDHEN, CDR2 SYDVKM.

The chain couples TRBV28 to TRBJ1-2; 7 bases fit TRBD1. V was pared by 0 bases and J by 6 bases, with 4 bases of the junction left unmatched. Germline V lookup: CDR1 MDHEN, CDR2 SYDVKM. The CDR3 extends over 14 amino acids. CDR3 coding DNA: TGTGCCAGCAGTTTATGGAGACAGGGTGATGGCTACACCTTC. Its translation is CASSLWRQGDGYTF.

CDR3 sequence (DNA): TGTGCCAGCAGCTCAGACAGGGGTGAAATGAACACTGAAGCTTTCTTT. It encodes CASSSDRGEMNTEAFF. The rearrangement joins TRBV5-8 to TRBJ1-1; 8 positions match TRBD1. The trim removed 3 bases at V and 0 bases at J, leaving 7 bases unmatched. Germline V CDR1 and CDR2: SGHTS, YDEGEE. The CDR3 is made up of 16 amino acids.